These T cell receptor beta chains were read from a single sample in a study of blood T cell repertoires in COVID-19. The repertoire was sequenced with immunoSEQ multiplex PCR; TCRdb's copy has only in-frame clones and lacks some. The profile shows roughly 250,000 clones, approximately 80% of them singletons. The sample comprised peripheral blood. The source is a woman at least 80 years old with acute or convalescent COVID-19. Each CDR3 is given with its conserved first and last residue. The order of the fields is V gene, CDR3 protein.

v_call: TRBV5-1
cdr3_aa: CASSLGTGFYGYTF

v_call: TRBV7-8
cdr3_aa: CASTLGQGNNQPQHF

v_call: TRBV6-6
cdr3_aa: CASSYPGTGDLGYTF

v_call: TRBV30
cdr3_aa: CAWSIGQETQYF

v_call: TRBV3-1/TRBV3-2
cdr3_aa: CASSPLGAWETQYF

v_call: TRBV25-1
cdr3_aa: CASSRTSGVSYEQYF

v_call: TRBV5-4
cdr3_aa: CASSVRQGADTEAFF

v_call: TRBV27
cdr3_aa: CASNKKAGTAVYEQYF

v_call: TRBV28
cdr3_aa: CASSLLGRENTEAFF

v_call: TRBV6-5
cdr3_aa: CASRRGTGVRYGYTF